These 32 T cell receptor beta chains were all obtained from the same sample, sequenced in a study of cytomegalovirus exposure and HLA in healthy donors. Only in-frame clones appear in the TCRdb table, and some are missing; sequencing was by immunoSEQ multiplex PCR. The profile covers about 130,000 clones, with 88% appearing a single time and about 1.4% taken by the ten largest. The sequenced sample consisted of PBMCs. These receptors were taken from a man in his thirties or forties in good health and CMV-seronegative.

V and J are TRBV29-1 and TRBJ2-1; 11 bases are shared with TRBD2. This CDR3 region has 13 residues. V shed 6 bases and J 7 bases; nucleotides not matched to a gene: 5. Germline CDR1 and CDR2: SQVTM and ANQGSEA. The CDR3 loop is CSVRASGRNEQFF. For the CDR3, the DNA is TGCAGCGTCCGGGCTAGCGGGAGGAATGAGCAGTTCTTC.

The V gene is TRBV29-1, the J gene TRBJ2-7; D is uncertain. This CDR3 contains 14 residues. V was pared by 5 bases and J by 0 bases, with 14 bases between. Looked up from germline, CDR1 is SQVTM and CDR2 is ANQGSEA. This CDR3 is CSVSAARSSYEQYF. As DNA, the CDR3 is TGCAGCGTTTCCGCCGCGCGGAGCTCCTACGAGCAGTACTTC.

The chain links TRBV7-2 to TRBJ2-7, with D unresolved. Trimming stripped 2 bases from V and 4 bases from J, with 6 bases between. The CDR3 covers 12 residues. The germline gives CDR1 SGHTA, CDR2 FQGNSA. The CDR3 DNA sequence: TGTGCCAGCAGCTTACACCGGTACGAGCAGTACTTC. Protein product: CASSLHRYEQYF.

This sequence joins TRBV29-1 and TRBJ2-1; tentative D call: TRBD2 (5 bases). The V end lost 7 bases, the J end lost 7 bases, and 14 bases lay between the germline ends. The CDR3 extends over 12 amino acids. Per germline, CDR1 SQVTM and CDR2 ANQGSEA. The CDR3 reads CSAGRGLNEQFF. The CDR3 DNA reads TGCAGCGCCGGGCGCGGGCTGAATGAGCAGTTCTTC.

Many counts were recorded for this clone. This CDR3 is CASSGEREGNEQFF. CDR3 bases: TGTGCCAGCAGTGGCGAGCGGGAGGGAAATGAGCAGTTCTTC. The chain uses TRBV6-4 and TRBJ2-1; 10 bases are a match to TRBD2. This CDR3 spans 14 amino acids. The V gene's germline CDR1 is MRHNA and CDR2 SNTAGT. The J segment lost 7 bases and the V segment lost 4 bases, leaving 4 bases of the junction unmatched.

DNA for the CDR3: TGTGCCTGGGCAACCGGGACTTACACTGAAGCTTTCTTT. It yields the protein CAWATGTYTEAFF. The chain uses TRBV30 and TRBJ1-1; a weak D match, TRBD1 (5 bases). Germline V lookup: CDR1 GTSNPN, CDR2 SVGIG (reference sequence). V dropped 5 bases and J dropped 3 bases, with 13 bases sitting between them. This CDR3 is built from 13 residues.

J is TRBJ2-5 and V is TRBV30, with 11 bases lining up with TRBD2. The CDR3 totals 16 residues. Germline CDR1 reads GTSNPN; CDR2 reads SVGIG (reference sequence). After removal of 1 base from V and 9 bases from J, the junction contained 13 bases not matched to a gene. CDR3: CAWSGASGRSTSSQYF. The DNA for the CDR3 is TGTGCCTGGAGTGGGGCTAGCGGGAGGAGCACGAGTTCCCAGTACTTC.

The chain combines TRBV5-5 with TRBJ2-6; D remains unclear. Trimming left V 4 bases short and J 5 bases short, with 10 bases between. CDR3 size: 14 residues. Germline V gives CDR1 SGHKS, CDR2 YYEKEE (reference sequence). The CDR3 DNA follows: TGTGCCAGCAGCCCGACTCCGAGGGCCAACGTCCTGACTTTC. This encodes CASSPTPRANVLTF.

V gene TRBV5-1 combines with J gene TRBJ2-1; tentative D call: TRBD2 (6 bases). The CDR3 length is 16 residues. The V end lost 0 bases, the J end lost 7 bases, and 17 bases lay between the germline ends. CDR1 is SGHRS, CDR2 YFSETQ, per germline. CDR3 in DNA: TGCGCCAGCAGCTTGGTCGGGAGCAGGGTTCTGAATGAGCAGTTCTTC. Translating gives CASSLVGSRVLNEQFF. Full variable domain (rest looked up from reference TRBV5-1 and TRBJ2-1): KAGVTQTPRYLIKTRGQQVTLSCSPISGHRSVSWYQQTPGQGLQFLFEYFSETQRNKGNFPGRFSGRQFSNSRSEMNVSTLELGDSALYLCASSLVGSRVLNEQFFGPGTRLTVL.

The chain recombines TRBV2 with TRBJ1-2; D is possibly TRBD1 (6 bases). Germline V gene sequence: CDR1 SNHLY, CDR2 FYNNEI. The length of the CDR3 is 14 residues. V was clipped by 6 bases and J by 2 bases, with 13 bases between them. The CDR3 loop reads CASSGQQLNYGYTF. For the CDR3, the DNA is TGTGCCAGCAGCGGACAGCAACTAAACTATGGCTACACCTTC.

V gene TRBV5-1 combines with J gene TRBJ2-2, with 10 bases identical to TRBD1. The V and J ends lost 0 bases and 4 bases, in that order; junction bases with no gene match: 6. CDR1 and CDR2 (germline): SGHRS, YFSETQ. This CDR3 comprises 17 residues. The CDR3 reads CASSLGGQGTPTGELFF. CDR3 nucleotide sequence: TGCGCCAGCAGCTTGGGGGGACAGGGGACCCCCACCGGGGAGCTGTTTTTT.

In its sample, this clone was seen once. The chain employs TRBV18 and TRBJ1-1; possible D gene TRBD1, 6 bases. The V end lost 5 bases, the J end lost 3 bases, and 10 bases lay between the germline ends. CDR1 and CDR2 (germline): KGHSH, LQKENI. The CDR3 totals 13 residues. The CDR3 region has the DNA TGTGCCAGCTCAAAGGGGGTTGACACTGAAGCTTTCTTT. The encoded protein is CASSKGVDTEAFF.

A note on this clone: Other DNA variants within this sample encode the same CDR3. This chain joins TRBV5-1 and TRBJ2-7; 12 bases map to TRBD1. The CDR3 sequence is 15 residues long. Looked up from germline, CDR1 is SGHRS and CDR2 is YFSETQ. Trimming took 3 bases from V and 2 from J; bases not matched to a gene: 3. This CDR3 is CASSSGTGGPYEQYF. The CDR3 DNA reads TGCGCCAGCAGCTCGGGGACAGGGGGCCCCTACGAGCAGTACTTC.

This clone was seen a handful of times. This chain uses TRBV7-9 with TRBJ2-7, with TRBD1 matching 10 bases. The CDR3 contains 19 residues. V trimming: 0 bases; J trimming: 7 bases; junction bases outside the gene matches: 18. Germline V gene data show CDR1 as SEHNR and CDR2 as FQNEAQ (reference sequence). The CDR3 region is CASSLAPGQGTPSMYEQYF. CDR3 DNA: TGTGCCAGCAGCTTAGCCCCGGGACAGGGGACCCCCTCGATGTATGAGCAGTACTTC.

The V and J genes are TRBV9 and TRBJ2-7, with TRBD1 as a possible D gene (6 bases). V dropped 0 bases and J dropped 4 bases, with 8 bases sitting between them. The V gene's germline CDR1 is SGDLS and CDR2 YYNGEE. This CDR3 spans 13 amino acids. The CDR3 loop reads CASSVGDNYEQYF. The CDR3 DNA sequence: TGTGCCAGCAGCGTAGGGGACAATTACGAGCAGTACTTC.

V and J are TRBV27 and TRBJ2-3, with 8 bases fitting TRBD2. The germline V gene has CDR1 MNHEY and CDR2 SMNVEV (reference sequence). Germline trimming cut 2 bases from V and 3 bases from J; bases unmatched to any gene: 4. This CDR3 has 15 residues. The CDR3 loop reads CASSLGVAGTDTQYF. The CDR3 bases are TGTGCCAGCAGTTTAGGGGTAGCGGGAACAGATACGCAGTATTTT.

The CDR3 DNA reads as TGTGCCAGCTCACCAGCATTCGGGGAGACCCAGTACTTC. Its protein product is CASSPAFGETQYF. The gene calls are TRBV18 and TRBJ2-5; D ambiguous. Between the trimmed V and J ends, which lost 2 bases and 5 bases, there was a span of 9 bases. Germline V CDR1 and CDR2: KGHSH, LQKENI. This CDR3 is 13 amino acids long.

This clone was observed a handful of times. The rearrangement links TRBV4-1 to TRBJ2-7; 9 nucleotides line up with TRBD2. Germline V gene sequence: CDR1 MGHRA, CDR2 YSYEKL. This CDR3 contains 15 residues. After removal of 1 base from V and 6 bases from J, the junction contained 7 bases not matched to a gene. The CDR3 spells CASSQVRAGGAEQYF. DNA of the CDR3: TGCGCCAGCAGCCAAGTCAGAGCGGGAGGAGCCGAGCAGTACTTC.

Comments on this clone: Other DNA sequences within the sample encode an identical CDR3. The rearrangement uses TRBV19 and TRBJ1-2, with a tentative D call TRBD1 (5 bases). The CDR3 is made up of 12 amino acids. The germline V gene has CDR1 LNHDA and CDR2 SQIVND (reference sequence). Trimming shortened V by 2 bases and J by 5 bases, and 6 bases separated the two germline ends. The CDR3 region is CASSIQGYGYTF. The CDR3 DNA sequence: TGTGCCAGTAGTATACAGGGATATGGCTACACCTTC.

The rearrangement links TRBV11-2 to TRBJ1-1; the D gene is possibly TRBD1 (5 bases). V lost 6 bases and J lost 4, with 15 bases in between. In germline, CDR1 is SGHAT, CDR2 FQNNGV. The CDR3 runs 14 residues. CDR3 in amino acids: CASRRQQVGTEAFF. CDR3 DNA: TGTGCCAGCAGGCGACAACAGGTCGGCACTGAAGCTTTCTTT. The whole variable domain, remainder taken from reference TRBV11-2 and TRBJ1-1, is EAGVAQSPRYKIIEKRQSVAFWCNPISGHATLYWYQQILGQGPKLLIQFQNNGVVDDSQLPKDRFSAERLKGVDSTLKIQPAKLEDSAVYLCASRRQQVGTEAFFGQGTRLTVV.

The CDR3 DNA reads as TGTGCCAGCAGCCTCTACGGGGAACAAGAGACCCAGTACTTC. This sequence encodes CASSLYGEQETQYF. This chain uses TRBV9 with TRBJ2-5; possibly TRBD2 for D (5 bases). V shed 4 bases and J shed 2 bases, with 12 bases lying between them. CDR3 size: 14 residues. The germline V gene has CDR1 SGDLS and CDR2 YYNGEE. Based on the CDR3 plus reference TRBV9 and TRBJ2-5, the full variable domain is DSGVTQTPKHLITATGQRVTLRCSPRSGDLSVYWYQQSLDQGLQFLIQYYNGEERAKGNILERFSAQQFPDLHSELNLSSLELGDSALYFCASSLYGEQETQYFGPGTRLLVL.

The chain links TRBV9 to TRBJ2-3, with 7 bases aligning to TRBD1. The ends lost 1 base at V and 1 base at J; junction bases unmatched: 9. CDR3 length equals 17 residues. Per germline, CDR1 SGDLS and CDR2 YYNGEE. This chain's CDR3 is CASSVTNRGGGTDTQYF. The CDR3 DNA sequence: TGTGCCAGCAGCGTAACCAACAGGGGTGGCGGCACAGATACGCAGTATTTT.

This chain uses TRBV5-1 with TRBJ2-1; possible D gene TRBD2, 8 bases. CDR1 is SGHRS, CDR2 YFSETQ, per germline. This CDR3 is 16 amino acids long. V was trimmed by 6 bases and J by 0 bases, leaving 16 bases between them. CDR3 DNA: TGCGCCAGCACCGGGAGGGACAGAAGCTCCTACAATGAGCAGTTCTTC. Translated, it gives CASTGRDRSSYNEQFF. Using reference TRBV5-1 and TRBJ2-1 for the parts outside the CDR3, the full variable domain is KAGVTQTPRYLIKTRGQQVTLSCSPISGHRSVSWYQQTPGQGLQFLFEYFSETQRNKGNFPGRFSGRQFSNSRSEMNVSTLELGDSALYLCASTGRDRSSYNEQFFGPGTRLTVL.

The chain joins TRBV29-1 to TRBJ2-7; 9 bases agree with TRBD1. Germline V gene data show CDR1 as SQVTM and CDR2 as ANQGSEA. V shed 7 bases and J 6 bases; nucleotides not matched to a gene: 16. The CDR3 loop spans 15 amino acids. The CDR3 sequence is CSGFLGGQGKFEQYF. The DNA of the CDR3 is TGCAGCGGATTCCTGGGAGGACAGGGGAAGTTCGAGCAGTACTTC.

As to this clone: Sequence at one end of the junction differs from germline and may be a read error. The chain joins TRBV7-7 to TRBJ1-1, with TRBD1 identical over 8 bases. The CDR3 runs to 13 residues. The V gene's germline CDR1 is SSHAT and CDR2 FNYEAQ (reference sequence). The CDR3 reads CASSLDRGTEAFF. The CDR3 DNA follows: TGTGCCAGCAGTTTAGACAGGGGCACTGAAGCTTTCTTT.

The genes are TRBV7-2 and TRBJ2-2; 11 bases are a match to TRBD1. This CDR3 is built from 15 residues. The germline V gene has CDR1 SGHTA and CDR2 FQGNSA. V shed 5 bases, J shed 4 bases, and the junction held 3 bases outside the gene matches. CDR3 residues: CASSRGTGGTGELFF. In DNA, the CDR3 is TGTGCCAGCAGCCGCGGGACAGGGGGCACCGGGGAGCTGTTTTTT.

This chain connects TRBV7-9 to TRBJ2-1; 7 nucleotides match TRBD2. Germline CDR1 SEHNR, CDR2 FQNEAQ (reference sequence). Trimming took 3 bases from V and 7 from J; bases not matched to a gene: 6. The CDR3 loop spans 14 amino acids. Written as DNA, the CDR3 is TGTGCCAGCAGCTTGGACACTAGCGAAAATGAGCAGTTCTTC. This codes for CASSLDTSENEQFF. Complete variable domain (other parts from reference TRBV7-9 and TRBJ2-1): DTGVSQNPRHKITKRGQNVTFRCDPISEHNRLYWYRQTLGQGPEFLTYFQNEAQLEKSRLLSDRFSAERPKGSFSTLEIQRTEQGDSAMYLCASSLDTSENEQFFGPGTRLTVL.

The CDR3 spells CASSSQGWGETQYF. DNA of the CDR3: TGTGCCAGCAGCTCACAGGGGTGGGGGGAGACCCAGTACTTC. This chain joins TRBV9 and TRBJ2-5; 7 bases match TRBD1. This CDR3 is built from 14 residues. The junction had 8 bases not matched to a gene; V was cut back by 4 bases and J by 5 bases. From germline, CDR1 is SGDLS and CDR2 YYNGEE.

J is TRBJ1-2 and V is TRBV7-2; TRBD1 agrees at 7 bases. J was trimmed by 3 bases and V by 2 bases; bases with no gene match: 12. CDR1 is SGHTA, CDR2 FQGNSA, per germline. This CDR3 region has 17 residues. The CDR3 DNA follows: TGTGCCAGCAGCTTATCCCTTCCCGGACAGGATTACTATGGCTACACCTTC. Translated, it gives CASSLSLPGQDYYGYTF.

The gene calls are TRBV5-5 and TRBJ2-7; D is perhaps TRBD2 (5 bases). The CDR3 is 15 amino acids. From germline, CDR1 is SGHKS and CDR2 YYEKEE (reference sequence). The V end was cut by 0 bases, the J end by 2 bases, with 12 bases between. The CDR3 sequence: CASSLAVGATYEQYF. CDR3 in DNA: TGTGCCAGCAGCTTGGCCGTGGGAGCTACCTACGAGCAGTACTTC.

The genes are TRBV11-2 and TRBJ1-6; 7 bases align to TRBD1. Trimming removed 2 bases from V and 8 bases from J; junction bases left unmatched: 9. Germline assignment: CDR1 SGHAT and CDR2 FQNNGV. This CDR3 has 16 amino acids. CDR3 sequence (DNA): TGTGCCAGCAGCTTATCACCAGGGGGTAGGGATTCACCCCTCCACTTT. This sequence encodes CASSLSPGGRDSPLHF. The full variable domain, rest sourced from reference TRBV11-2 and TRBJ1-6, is EAGVAQSPRYKIIEKRQSVAFWCNPISGHATLYWYQQILGQGPKLLIQFQNNGVVDDSQLPKDRFSAERLKGVDSTLKIQPAKLEDSAVYLCASSLSPGGRDSPLHFGNGTRLTVT.

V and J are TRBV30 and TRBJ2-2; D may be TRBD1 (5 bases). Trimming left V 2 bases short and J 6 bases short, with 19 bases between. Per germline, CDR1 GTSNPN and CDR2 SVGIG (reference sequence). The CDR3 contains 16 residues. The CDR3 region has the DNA TGTGCCTGGAGTTTGTGGGGCGCTAGTGGGGCCGGGGAGCTGTTTTTT. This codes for CAWSLWGASGAGELFF.